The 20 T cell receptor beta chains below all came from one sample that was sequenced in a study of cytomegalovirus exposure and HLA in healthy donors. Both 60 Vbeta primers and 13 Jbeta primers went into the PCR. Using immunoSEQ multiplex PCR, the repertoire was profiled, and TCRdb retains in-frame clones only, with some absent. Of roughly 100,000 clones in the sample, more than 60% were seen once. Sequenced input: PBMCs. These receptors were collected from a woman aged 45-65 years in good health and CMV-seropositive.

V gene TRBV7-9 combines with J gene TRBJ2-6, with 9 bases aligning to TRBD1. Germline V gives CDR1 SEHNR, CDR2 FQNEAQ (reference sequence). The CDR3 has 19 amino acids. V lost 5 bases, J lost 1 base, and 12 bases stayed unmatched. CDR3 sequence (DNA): TGTGCCAGCAGCCGCCTTTGGGACAGGGTATCGTCTGGGGCCAACGTCCTGACTTTC. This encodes CASSRLWDRVSSGANVLTF.

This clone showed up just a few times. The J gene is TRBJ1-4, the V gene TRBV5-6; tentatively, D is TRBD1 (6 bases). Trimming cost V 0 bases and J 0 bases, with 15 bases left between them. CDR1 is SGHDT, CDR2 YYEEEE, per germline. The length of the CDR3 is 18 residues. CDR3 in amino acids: CASSLVRGAIATNEKLFF. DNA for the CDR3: TGTGCCAGCAGCTTGGTTCGGGGGGCTATTGCAACTAATGAAAAACTGTTTTTT.

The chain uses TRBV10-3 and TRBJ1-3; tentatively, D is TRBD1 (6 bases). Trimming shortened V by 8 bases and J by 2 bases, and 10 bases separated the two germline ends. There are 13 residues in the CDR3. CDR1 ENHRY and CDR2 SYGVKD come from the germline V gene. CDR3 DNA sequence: TGTGCCATCCGCGGGGGGCCTGGAAACACCATATATTTT. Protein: CAIRGGPGNTIYF.

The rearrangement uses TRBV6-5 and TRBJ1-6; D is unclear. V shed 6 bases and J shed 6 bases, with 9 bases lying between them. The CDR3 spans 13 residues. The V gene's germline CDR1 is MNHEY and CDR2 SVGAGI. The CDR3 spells CASSSEINSPLHF. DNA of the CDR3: TGTGCCAGCAGCTCTGAGATTAATTCACCCCTCCACTTT.

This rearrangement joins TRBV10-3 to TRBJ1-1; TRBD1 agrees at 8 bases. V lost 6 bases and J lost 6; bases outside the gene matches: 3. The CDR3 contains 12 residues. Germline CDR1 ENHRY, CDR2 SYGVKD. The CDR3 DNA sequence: TGTGCCATCAGCGGGGGACAGGCTGAAGCTTTCTTT. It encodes CAISGGQAEAFF.

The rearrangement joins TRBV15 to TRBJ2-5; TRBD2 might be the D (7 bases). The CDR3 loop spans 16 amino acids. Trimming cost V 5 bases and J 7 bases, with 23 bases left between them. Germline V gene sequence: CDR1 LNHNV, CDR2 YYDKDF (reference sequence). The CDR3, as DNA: TGTGCCACCAGCCTCACGGCGGAGGGGGGGAGGGTGACCCAGTACTTC. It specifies CATSLTAEGGRVTQYF.

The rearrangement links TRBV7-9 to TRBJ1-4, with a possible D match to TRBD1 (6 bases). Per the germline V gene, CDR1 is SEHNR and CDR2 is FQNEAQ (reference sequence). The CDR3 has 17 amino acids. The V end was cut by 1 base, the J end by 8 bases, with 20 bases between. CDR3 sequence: CASSLGGGAGPDEKLFF. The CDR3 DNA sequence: TGTGCCAGCAGCTTAGGTGGGGGCGCGGGTCCTGACGAAAAACTGTTTTTT.

CDR3 sequence (DNA): TGTGCCATCAGTGACAGGAATAGCAATCAGCCCCAGCATTTT. This codes for CAISDRNSNQPQHF. The chain recombines TRBV10-3 with TRBJ1-5, with D unresolved. This CDR3 has 14 amino acids. The V gene's germline CDR1 is ENHRY and CDR2 SYGVKD. V was clipped by 3 bases and J by 0 bases, with 6 bases between them.

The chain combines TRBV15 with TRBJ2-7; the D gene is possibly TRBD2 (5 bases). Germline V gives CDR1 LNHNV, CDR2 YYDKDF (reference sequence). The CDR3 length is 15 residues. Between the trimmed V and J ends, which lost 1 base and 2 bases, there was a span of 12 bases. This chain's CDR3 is CATSRGRTVTYEQYF. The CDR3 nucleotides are TGTGCCACCAGCAGAGGCAGGACTGTAACCTACGAGCAGTACTTC. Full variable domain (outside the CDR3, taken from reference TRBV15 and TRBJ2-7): DAMVIQNPRYQVTQFGKPVTLSCSQTLNHNVMYWYQQKSSQAPKLLFHYYDKDFNNEADTPDNFQSRRPNTSFCFLDIRSPGLGDTAMYLCATSRGRTVTYEQYFGPGTRLTVT.

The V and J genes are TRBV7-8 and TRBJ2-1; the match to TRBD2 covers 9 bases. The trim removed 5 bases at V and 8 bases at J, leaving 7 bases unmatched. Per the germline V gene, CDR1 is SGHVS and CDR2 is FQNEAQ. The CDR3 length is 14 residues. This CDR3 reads CASSTGLAIDEQFF. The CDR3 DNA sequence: TGTGCCAGCAGCACCGGACTAGCGATAGATGAGCAGTTCTTC.

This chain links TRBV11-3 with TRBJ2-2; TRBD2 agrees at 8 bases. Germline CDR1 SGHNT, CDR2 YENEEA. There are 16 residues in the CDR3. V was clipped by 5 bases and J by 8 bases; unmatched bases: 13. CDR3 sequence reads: CASSPRAGAPRGELFF. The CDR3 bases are TGTGCCAGCAGCCCGAGAGCGGGGGCCCCCCGAGGGGAGCTGTTTTTT.

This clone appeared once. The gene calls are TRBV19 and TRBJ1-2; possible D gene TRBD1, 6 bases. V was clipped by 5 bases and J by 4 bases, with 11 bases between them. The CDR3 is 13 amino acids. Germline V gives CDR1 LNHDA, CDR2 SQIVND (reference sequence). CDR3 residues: CASSPQGIYGYTF. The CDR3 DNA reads TGTGCCAGTAGTCCGCAGGGGATCTATGGCTACACCTTC.

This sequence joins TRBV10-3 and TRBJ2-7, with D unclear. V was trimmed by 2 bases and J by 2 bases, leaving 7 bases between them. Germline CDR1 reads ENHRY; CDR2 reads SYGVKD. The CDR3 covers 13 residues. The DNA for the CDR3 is TGTGCCATCAGTGAGAAGGCGGCCTACGAGCAGTACTTC. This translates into CAISEKAAYEQYF.

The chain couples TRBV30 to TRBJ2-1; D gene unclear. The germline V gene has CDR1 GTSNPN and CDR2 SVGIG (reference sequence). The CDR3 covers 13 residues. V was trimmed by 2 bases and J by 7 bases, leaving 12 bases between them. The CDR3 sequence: CAWSLAWSNEQFF. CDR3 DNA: TGTGCCTGGAGTCTGGCATGGTCGAATGAGCAGTTCTTC.

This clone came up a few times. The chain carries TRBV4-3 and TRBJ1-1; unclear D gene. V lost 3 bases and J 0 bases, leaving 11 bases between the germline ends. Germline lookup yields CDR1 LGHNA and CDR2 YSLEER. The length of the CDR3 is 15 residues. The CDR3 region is CASSQVDGMNTEAFF. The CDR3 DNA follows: TGCGCCAGCAGCCAGGTAGACGGGATGAACACTGAAGCTTTCTTT.

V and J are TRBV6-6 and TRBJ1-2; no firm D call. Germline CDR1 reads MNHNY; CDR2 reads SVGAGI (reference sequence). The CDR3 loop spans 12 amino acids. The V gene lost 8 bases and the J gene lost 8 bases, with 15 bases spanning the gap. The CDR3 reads CASLDSSSGYTF. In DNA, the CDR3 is TGTGCCAGCCTAGACTCATCCAGCGGCTACACCTTC.

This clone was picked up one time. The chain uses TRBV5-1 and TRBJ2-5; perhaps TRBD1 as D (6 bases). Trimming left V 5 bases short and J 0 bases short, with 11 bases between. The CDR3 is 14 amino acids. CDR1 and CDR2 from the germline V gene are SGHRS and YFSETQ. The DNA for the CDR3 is TGCGCCAGCAGACGGGACACAAACCAAGAGACCCAGTACTTC. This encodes CASRRDTNQETQYF.

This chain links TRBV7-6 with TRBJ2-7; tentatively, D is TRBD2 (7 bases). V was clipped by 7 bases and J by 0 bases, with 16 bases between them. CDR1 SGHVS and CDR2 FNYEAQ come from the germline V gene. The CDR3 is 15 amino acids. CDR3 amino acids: CASTVGGLSSYEQYF. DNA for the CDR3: TGTGCCAGCACCGTGGGGGGGCTTAGCTCCTACGAGCAGTACTTC.

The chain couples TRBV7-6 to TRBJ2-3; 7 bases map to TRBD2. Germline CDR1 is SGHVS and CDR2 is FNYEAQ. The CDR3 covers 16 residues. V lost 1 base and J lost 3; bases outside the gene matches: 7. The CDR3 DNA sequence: TGTGCCAGCAGCTTAGGATCGGGGGGAGGAACAGATACGCAGTATTTT. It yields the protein CASSLGSGGGTDTQYF.

The CDR3 reads CASSLGRFSGQATEAFF. The CDR3 region has the DNA TGTGCCAGCAGCTTAGGCAGGTTTTCGGGACAGGCCACTGAAGCTTTCTTT. The rearrangement uses TRBV11-2 and TRBJ1-1; 8 nucleotides align to TRBD1. Looked up from germline, CDR1 is SGHAT and CDR2 is FQNNGV. The V gene end was trimmed by 1 base and the J gene end by 4 bases; junction bases not matched to a gene: 11. The CDR3 length is 17 residues.